The sequence of this TCR beta chain was determined in a study of control samples from healthy donors and cancer patients. Germline loops: CDR1 DFQATT, CDR2 SNEGSKA (reference sequence). This CDR3 is built from 15 residues. J lost 1 base, V lost 3 bases, and 6 bases had no gene match. The protocol was immunoSEQ multiplex PCR, while the TCRdb copy is restricted to in-frame clones and leaves out a portion. Found here are 50,000 to 70,000 clones, around 90% of them singletons; the top ten hold 3% to 4%. This clonotype was sampled from a man between 45 and 60 years old in good health. The sample was blood. The rearrangement joins TRBV20-1 to TRBJ2-7; the match to TRBD1 covers 10 bases. The CDR3 protein is CSASDRDRGSYEQYF. The DNA for the CDR3 is TGCAGTGCTAGTGACCGGGACAGGGGTTCCTACGAGCAGTACTTC.